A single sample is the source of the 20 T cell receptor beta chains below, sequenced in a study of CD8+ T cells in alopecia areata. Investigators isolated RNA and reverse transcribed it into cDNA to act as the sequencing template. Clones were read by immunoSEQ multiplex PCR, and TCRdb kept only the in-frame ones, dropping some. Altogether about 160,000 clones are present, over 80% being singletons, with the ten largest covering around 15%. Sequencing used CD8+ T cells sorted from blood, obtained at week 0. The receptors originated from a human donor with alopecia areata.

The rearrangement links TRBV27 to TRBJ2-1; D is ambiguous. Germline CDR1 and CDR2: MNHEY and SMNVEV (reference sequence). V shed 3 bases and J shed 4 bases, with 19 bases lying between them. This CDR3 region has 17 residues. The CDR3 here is CASSFDSGHNKYNEQFF. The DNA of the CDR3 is TGTGCCAGCAGTTTCGATTCGGGTCACAACAAATACAATGAGCAGTTCTTC.

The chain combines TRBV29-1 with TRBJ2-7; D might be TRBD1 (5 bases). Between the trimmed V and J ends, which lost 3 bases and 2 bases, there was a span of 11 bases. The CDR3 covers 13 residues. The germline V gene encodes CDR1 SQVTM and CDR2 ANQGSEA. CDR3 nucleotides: TGCAGCGTTGAGAAAGACAGCGCCTACGAGCAGTACTTC. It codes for CSVEKDSAYEQYF.

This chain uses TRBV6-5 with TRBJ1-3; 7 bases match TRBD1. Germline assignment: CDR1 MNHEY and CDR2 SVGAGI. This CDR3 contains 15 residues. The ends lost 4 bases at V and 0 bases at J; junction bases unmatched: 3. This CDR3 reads CASSSTGVSGNTIYF. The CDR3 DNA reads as TGTGCCAGCAGTTCTACAGGGGTCTCTGGAAACACCATATATTTT.

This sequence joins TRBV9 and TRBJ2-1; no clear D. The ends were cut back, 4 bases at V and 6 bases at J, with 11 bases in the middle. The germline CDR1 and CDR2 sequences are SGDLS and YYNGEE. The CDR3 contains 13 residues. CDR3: CASSSPRGNEQFF. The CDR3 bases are TGTGCCAGCAGCTCCCCGCGCGGCAATGAGCAGTTCTTC.

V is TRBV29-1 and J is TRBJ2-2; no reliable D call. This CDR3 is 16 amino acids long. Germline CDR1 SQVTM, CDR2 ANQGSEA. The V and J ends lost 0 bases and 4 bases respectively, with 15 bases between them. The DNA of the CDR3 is TGCAGCGTTGAAGATGTTTCATCGGTCCTCACCGGGGAGCTGTTTTTT. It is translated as CSVEDVSSVLTGELFF.

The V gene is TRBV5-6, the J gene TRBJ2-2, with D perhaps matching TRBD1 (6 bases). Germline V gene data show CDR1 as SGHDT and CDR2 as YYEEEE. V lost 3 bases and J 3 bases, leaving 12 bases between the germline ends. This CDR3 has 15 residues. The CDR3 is CASSSGTRDTGELFF. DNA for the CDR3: TGTGCCAGCAGCTCCGGGACACGCGACACCGGGGAGCTGTTTTTT.

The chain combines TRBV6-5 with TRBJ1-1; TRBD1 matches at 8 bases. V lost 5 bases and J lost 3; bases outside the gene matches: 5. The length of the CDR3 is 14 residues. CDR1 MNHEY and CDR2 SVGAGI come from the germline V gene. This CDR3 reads CASSPGGAYTEAFF. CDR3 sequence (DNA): TGTGCCAGCAGTCCAGGGGGCGCTTACACTGAAGCTTTCTTT.

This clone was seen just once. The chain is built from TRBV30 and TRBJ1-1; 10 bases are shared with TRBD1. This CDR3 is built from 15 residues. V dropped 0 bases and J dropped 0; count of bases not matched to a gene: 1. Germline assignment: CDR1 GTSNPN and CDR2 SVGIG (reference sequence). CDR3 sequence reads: CAWSVGQGVNTEAFF. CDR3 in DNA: TGTGCCTGGAGTGTAGGACAGGGGGTGAACACTGAAGCTTTCTTT.

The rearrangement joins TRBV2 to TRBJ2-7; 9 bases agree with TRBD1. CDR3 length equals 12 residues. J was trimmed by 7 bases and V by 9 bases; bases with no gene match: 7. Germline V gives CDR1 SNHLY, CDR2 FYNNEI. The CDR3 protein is CAREDRGGEQYF. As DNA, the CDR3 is TGTGCCAGAGAGGACAGGGGAGGAGAGCAGTACTTC.

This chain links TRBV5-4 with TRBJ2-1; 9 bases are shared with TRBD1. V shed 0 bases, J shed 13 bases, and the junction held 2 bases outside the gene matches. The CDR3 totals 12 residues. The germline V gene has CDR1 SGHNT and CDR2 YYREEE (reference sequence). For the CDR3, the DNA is TGTGCCAGCAGCTTGGGGACAGGGGCCCAGTTCTTC. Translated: CASSLGTGAQFF.

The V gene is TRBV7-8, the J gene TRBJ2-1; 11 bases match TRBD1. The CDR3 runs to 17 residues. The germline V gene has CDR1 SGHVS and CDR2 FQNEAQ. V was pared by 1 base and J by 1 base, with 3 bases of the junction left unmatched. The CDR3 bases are TGTGCCAGCAGCTTAGGGACAGGGGGCGAGTCCTACAATGAGCAGTTCTTC. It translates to CASSLGTGGESYNEQFF.

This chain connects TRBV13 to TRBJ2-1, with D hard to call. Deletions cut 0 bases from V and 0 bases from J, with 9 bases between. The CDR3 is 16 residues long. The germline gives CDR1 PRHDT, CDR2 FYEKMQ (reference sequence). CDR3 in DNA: TGTGCCAGCAGCTTAGGATCGCAGCCCTCCTACAATGAGCAGTTCTTC. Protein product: CASSLGSQPSYNEQFF.

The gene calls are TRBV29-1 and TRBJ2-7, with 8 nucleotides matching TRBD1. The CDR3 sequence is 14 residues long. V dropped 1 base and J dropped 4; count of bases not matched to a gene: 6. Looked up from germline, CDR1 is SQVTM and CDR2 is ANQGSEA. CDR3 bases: TGCAGCGTTGAAGGGGTGCAGGGGGCTTACGAGCAGTACTTC. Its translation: CSVEGVQGAYEQYF.

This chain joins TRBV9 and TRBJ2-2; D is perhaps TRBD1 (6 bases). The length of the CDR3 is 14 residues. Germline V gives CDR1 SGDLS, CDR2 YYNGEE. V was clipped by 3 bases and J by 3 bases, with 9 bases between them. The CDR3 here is CASSATGDTGELFF. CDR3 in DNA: TGTGCCAGCAGCGCGACAGGTGACACCGGGGAGCTGTTTTTT.

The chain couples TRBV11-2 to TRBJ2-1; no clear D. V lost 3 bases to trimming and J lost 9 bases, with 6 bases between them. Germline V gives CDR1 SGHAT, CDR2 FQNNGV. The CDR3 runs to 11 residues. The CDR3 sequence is CASSLPGEQFF. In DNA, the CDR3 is TGTGCCAGCAGCTTGCCCGGTGAGCAGTTCTTC.

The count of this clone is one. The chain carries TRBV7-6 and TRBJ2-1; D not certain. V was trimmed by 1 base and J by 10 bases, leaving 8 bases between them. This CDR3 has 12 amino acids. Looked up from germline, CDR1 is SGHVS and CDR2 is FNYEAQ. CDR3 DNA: TGTGCCAGCAGCTTAGGCCACTTGGAGCAGTTCTTC. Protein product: CASSLGHLEQFF.

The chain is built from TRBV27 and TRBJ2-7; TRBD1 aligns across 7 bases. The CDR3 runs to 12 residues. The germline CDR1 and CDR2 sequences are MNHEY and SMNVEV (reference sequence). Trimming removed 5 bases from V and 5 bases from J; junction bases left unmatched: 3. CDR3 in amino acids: CASSGTAHEQYF. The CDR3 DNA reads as TGTGCCAGCAGTGGGACAGCACACGAGCAGTACTTC.

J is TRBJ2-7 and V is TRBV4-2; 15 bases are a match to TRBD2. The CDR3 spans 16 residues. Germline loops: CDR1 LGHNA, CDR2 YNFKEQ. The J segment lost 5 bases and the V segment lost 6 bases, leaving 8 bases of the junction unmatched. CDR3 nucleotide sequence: TGTGCCAGCAGGGGACTAGCGGGAGGAGCGGCGGACGAGCAGTACTTC. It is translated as CASRGLAGGAADEQYF.

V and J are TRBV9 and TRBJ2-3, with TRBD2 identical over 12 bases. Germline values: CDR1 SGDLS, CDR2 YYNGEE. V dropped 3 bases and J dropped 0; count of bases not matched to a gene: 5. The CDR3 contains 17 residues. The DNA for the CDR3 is TGTGCCAGCAGCGGGACTAGCGGGACTGGTAGCACAGATACGCAGTATTTT. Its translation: CASSGTSGTGSTDTQYF.

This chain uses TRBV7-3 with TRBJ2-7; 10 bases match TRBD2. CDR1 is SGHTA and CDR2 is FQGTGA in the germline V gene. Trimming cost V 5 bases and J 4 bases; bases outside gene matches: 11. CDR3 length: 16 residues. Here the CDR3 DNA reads TGTGCCAGCAGCCCTGACGGGGGTAGCGGGAGGTACGAGCAGTACTTC. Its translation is CASSPDGGSGRYEQYF.